This TCR beta chain was identified in a study of blood T cell repertoires in COVID-19. Measured with immunoSEQ multiplex PCR; TCRdb has only the in-frame clones, and not every one. Of about 130,000 clones in the sample, 80% to 85% were seen once. This receptor was taken from a woman aged 45 to 65 with acute or convalescent COVID-19. Sequencing input: peripheral blood.

CDR3: CASSLAGANYNEQFF. For the CDR3, the DNA is TGTGCCAGCAGCTTAGCGGGGGCTAACTACAATGAGCAGTTCTTC. The chain recombines TRBV7-2 with TRBJ2-1; tentative D call: TRBD1 (6 bases). Deletions cut 0 bases from V and 3 bases from J, with 9 bases between. The germline V gene encodes CDR1 SGHTA and CDR2 FQGNSA. The CDR3 sequence is 15 residues long.